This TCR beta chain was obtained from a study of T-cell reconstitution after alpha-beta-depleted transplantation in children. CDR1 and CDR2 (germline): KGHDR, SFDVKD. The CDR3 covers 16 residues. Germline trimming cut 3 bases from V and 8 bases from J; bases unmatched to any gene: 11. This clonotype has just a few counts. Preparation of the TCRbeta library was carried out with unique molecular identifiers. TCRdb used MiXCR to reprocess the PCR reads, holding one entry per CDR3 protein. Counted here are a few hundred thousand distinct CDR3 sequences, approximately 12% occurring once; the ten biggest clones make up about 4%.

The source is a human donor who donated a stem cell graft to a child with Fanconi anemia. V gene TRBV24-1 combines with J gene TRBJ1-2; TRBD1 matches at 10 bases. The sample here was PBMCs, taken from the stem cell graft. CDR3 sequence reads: CATSDTGTGDVKGYTF. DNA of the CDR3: TGTGCCACCAGTGATACCGGGACAGGGGACGTCAAAGGCTACACCTTC.